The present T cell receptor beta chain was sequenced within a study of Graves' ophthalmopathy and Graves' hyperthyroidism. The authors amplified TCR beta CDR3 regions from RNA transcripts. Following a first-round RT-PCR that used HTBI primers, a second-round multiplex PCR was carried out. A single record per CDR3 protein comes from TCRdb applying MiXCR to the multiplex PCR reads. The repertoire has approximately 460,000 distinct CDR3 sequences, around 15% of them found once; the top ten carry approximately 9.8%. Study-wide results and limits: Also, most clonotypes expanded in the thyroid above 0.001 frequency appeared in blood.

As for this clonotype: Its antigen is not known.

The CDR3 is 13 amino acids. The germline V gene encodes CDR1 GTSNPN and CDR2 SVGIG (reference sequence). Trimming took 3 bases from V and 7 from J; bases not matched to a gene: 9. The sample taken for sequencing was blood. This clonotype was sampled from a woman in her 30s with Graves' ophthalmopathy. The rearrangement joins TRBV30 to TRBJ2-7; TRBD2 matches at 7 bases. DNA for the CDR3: TGTGCCTGGAGGGGGGGGACTCCAGGTGAGCAGTACTTC. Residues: CAWRGGTPGEQYF.